This T cell receptor beta chain was profiled in a study of blood T cell repertoires in COVID-19. Here immunoSEQ multiplex PCR was the method, and the copy in TCRdb shows in-frame clones only, minus some. Of about 160,000 clones listed, around 84% are singletons. This clonotype was sampled from a man aged 50 to 59 with active or convalescent COVID-19. Sequencing was performed on peripheral blood.

This CDR3 is CASSLLTGFNSPLHF. The CDR3 coding sequence is TGTGCCAGCAGCCTCCTGACAGGGTTCAATTCACCCCTCCACTTT. The chain recombines TRBV13 with TRBJ1-6; 7 bases fit TRBD1. Germline CDR1 is PRHDT and CDR2 is FYEKMQ (reference sequence). After removal of 5 bases from V and 7 bases from J, the junction contained 8 bases not matched to a gene. This CDR3 is built from 15 residues.